These 21 T cell receptor beta chains were sequenced from one sample in a study of cytomegalovirus exposure and HLA in healthy donors. The PCR employed 60 Vbeta primers together with 13 Jbeta primers. The table came from immunoSEQ multiplex PCR; TCRdb's copy has only in-frame clones and leaves some out. The sample has under 200,000 clones; roughly 60% are singletons. Sequencing was done on a sample of PBMCs. The receptors come from a man in his forties in good health and CMV-seronegative.

The genes are TRBV19 and TRBJ2-3, with 9 bases identical to TRBD2. The CDR3 loop spans 17 amino acids. V trimming: 6 bases; J trimming: 4 bases; junction bases outside the gene matches: 14. Germline V gene sequence: CDR1 LNHDA, CDR2 SQIVND (reference sequence). The CDR3 here is CASRAGLAGFLADTQYF. The CDR3, as DNA: TGTGCCAGTAGGGCGGGTCTAGCGGGGTTCTTAGCAGATACGCAGTATTTT.

The chain carries TRBV7-9 and TRBJ2-7; 8 nucleotides match TRBD1. V was clipped by 4 bases and J by 1 base; unmatched bases: 6. This CDR3 contains 15 residues. Germline V gene data show CDR1 as SEHNR and CDR2 as FQNEAQ (reference sequence). The CDR3 coding sequence is TGTGCCAGCAGCTCAGGACAGGGTGGATCCTACGAGCAGTACTTC. Protein sequence: CASSSGQGGSYEQYF.

The V gene is TRBV4-3, the J gene TRBJ2-1; TRBD2 matches at 15 bases. Per germline, CDR1 LGHNA and CDR2 YSLEER. Trimming removed 3 bases from V and 7 bases from J; junction bases left unmatched: 1. The CDR3 is 15 amino acids. The CDR3 nucleotides read TGCGCCAGCAGCCAGGGGACTAGCGGGAGGAATGAGCAGTTCTTC. This gives the protein CASSQGTSGRNEQFF.

The rearrangement joins TRBV27 to TRBJ2-2, with 7 bases fitting TRBD1. Per germline, CDR1 MNHEY and CDR2 SMNVEV (reference sequence). The CDR3 runs 14 residues. With 10 bases clipped from V and 7 bases from J, the junction kept 12 bases outside the gene matches. The CDR3 nucleotides read TGTGCCACGAAACCTAAGGGGGCGTTCGGGGAGCTGTTTTTT. Amino acid sequence: CATKPKGAFGELFF.

The table lists this clone with a few counts. The rearrangement uses TRBV7-2 and TRBJ2-1; 7 bases line up with TRBD2. V shed 5 bases, J shed 1 base, and the junction held 2 bases outside the gene matches. Germline lookup yields CDR1 SGHTA and CDR2 FQGNSA. CDR3 length: 14 residues. This CDR3 reads CASSGGESYNEQFF. CDR3 in DNA: TGTGCCAGCAGCGGGGGGGAATCCTACAATGAGCAGTTCTTC.

The V and J genes are TRBV30 and TRBJ2-1; 7 bases fit TRBD2. Germline trimming cut 0 bases from V and 9 bases from J; bases unmatched to any gene: 2. The CDR3 consists of 12 residues. The V gene's germline CDR1 is GTSNPN and CDR2 SVGIG (reference sequence). The CDR3 spells CAWSVPGGEQFF. The CDR3 coding sequence is TGTGCCTGGAGTGTCCCGGGGGGTGAGCAGTTCTTC.

The chain is built from TRBV21-1 and TRBJ1-5; TRBD1, the table's D call, lacks a check against the DNA. TRBV21-1 is a documented pseudogene. The CDR3 has 16 residues. CDR3 coding DNA: TGTGCCAGCAGCAACCAAACAGGGCAAAGCAATCAGCCCCAGCATTTT. Translating it yields CASSNQTGQSNQPQHF.

The gene calls are TRBV5-6 and TRBJ1-4, with D possibly TRBD1 on 5 matching bases. The CDR3 covers 18 residues. Trimming removed 4 bases from V and 5 bases from J, with 24 bases in between. Per germline, CDR1 SGHDT and CDR2 YYEEEE. The CDR3 DNA sequence: TGTGCCAGCAGCCCTTTCATCGGGGGGGGAAGCCCCAATGAAAAACTGTTTTTT. The encoded protein is CASSPFIGGGSPNEKLFF. The full variable domain, completed using reference TRBV5-6 and TRBJ1-4, is DAGVTQSPTHLIKTRGQQVTLRCSPKSGHDTVSWYQQALGQGPQFIFQYYEEEERQRGNFPDRFSGHQFPNYSSELNVNALLLGDSALYLCASSPFIGGGSPNEKLFFGSGTQLSVL.

The gene calls are TRBV5-1 and TRBJ2-7; 7 positions match TRBD2. The V and J ends lost 1 base and 2 bases, in that order; junction bases with no gene match: 3. Per the germline V gene, CDR1 is SGHRS and CDR2 is YFSETQ. This CDR3 contains 14 residues. Written as DNA, the CDR3 is TGCGCCAGCAGCTTGACGGGAGGAACCTACGAGCAGTACTTC. Its translation is CASSLTGGTYEQYF.

This clone was seen only a few times. CDR3 bases: TGTGCCAGCAGCCCAGGGGGGTTCAGTGGTTCACCCCTCCACTTT. Its protein is CASSPGGFSGSPLHF. The chain has TRBV7-2 and TRBJ1-6, with TRBD1 identical over 7 bases. The ends lost 5 bases at V and 9 bases at J; junction bases unmatched: 10. Germline V lookup: CDR1 SGHTA, CDR2 FQGNSA. This CDR3 is 15 amino acids long.

V gene TRBV5-1 combines with J gene TRBJ2-1; perhaps TRBD2 as D (5 bases). Trimming took 5 bases from V and 6 from J, leaving 9 bases between them. Germline values: CDR1 SGHRS, CDR2 YFSETQ. This CDR3 spans 12 amino acids. The CDR3 loop is CASRTRGNEQFF. For the CDR3, the DNA is TGCGCCAGCAGAACACGGGGCAATGAGCAGTTCTTC.

The chain has TRBV9 and TRBJ2-3; unclear D gene. The CDR3 is 13 residues long. Trimming removed 5 bases from V and 6 bases from J, with 13 bases in between. The germline gives CDR1 SGDLS, CDR2 YYNGEE. The CDR3, as DNA: TGTGCCAGCAGTGCCCAGACCGGGGATACGCAGTATTTT. Translated: CASSAQTGDTQYF.

This clone has a single count. V gene TRBV7-2 combines with J gene TRBJ2-2; a possible D gene is TRBD1 (5 bases). This CDR3 spans 13 amino acids. V lost 4 bases and J lost 7, with 10 bases in between. CDR1 and CDR2 (germline): SGHTA, FQGNSA. CDR3 in DNA: TGTGCCAGCAGCTCCACGACAGTCGGGGAGCTGTTTTTT. This encodes CASSSTTVGELFF.

The table lists this clone with a few counts. CDR3 sequence: CASSRDRSSYGYTF. CDR3 bases: TGTGCCAGTAGTCGAGACAGGAGTTCCTATGGCTACACCTTC. This chain links TRBV19 with TRBJ1-2; D may be TRBD1 (6 bases). Trimming stripped 5 bases from V and 4 bases from J, with 14 bases between. CDR3 size: 14 residues. Germline V gene sequence: CDR1 LNHDA, CDR2 SQIVND (reference sequence).

The rearrangement uses TRBV19 and TRBJ2-2; 11 bases agree with TRBD1. Germline CDR1 LNHDA, CDR2 SQIVND (reference sequence). Germline trimming cut 5 bases from V and 7 bases from J; bases unmatched to any gene: 9. The CDR3 covers 16 residues. The CDR3 sequence: CASSQGQGAGVGELFF. As DNA, the CDR3 is TGTGCCAGTAGTCAAGGACAGGGGGCCGGTGTCGGGGAGCTGTTTTTT.

This chain connects TRBV4-2 to TRBJ1-1; tentative D call: TRBD1 (5 bases). CDR3 size: 11 residues. The V end was cut by 1 base, the J end by 10 bases, with 7 bases between. Germline CDR1 reads LGHNA; CDR2 reads YNFKEQ. The DNA of the CDR3 is TGTGCCAGCAGCCAAGGACAGTTAGCTTTCTTT. Its translation: CASSQGQLAFF.

The gene calls are TRBV10-3 and TRBJ1-2; D may be TRBD1 (6 bases). This CDR3 is 16 amino acids long. Germline V gene data show CDR1 as ENHRY and CDR2 as SYGVKD. Trimming shortened V by 1 base and J by 2 bases, and 14 bases separated the two germline ends. The CDR3: CAISEWENRENYGYTF. CDR3 in DNA: TGTGCCATCAGTGAGTGGGAAAACAGGGAAAACTATGGCTACACCTTC.

This chain connects TRBV28 to TRBJ1-1, with 7 bases aligning to TRBD1. Looked up from germline, CDR1 is MDHEN and CDR2 is SYDVKM. J gave up 2 bases and V 5 bases, and 11 bases lay outside the gene matches. The CDR3 contains 16 residues. The CDR3 is CASSPLRGKGNTEAFF. The CDR3 DNA reads as TGTGCCAGCAGTCCACTCAGGGGGAAAGGTAACACTGAAGCTTTCTTT.

This chain uses TRBV7-9 with TRBJ2-2, with 8 bases matching TRBD2. The ends lost 9 bases at V and 5 bases at J; junction bases unmatched: 8. The CDR3 has 14 residues. Looked up from germline, CDR1 is SEHNR and CDR2 is FQNEAQ (reference sequence). The CDR3 here is CASWSGTSTGELFF. The CDR3 nucleotides read TGTGCCAGTTGGTCCGGGACTAGTACCGGGGAGCTGTTTTTT.

Ten or more counts support this clone. The chain joins TRBV5-4 to TRBJ2-7; 7 positions agree with TRBD1. Germline V gene sequence: CDR1 SGHNT, CDR2 YYREEE (reference sequence). Trimming removed 4 bases from V and 3 bases from J; junction bases left unmatched: 13. The CDR3 is made up of 16 amino acids. This CDR3 reads CASSETGQTLLYEQYF. Written as DNA, the CDR3 is TGTGCCAGCAGCGAAACGGGACAGACTTTACTCTACGAGCAGTACTTC.

This clone was observed once. J is TRBJ2-3 and V is TRBV19; the match to TRBD1 covers 8 bases. The CDR3 totals 14 residues. Losses at the gene ends were 5 bases for V and 3 bases for J; bases not matched to a gene: 4. Germline assignment: CDR1 LNHDA and CDR2 SQIVND (reference sequence). The CDR3 loop reads CASSPWTGTDTQYF. The CDR3 coding sequence is TGTGCCAGTAGTCCCTGGACAGGGACAGATACGCAGTATTTT.